This paragraph reports one T cell receptor (beta chain). The target antigen is unknown. The entry originates in a study of cytomegalovirus exposure and HLA in healthy donors. General study results and limits: A later analysis linked a missense variant in DCLRE1C to the trimming of TCR beta V and J genes. In an earlier analysis, productive rearrangement rates for most beta V segments clustered near 87% or 30%.

PCR used 60 Vbeta primers and 13 Jbeta primers. The method was immunoSEQ multiplex PCR; TCRdb's version includes in-frame clones alone and lacks a portion of them. The sample's table shows approximately 58,000 clones. Despite likely unrecorded immune exposures, the donors were nominally healthy at the time of sampling. The TCR sequence derives from a young woman in good health and CMV-seronegative. The specimen sequenced was PBMCs.

CDR3 in amino acids: CASSLGLLEAFF. CDR3 DNA sequence: TGTGCCAGCAGCCTTGGACTGCTTGAAGCTTTCTTT. The chain uses TRBV5-5 and TRBJ1-1; D unclear. The V gene's germline CDR1 is SGHKS and CDR2 YYEKEE (reference sequence). The CDR3 is 12 residues long. V lost 4 bases to trimming and J lost 7 bases, with 11 bases between them.